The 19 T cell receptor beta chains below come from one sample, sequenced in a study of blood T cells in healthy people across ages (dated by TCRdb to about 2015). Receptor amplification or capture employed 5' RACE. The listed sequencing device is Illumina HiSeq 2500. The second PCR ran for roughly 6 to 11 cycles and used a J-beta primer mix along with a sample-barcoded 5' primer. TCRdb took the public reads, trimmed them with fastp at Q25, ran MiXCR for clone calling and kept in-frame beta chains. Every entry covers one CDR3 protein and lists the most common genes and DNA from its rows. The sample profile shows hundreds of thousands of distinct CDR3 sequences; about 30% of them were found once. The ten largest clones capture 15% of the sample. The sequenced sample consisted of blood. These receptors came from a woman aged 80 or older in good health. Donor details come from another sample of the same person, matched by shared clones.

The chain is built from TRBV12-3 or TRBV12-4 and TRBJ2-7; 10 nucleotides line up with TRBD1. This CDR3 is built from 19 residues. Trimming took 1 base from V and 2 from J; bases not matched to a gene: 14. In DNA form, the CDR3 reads TGTGCCAGCAGTTTAGTGTTTTTATTCGGACAGGGGGTCCCCTACGAGCAGTACTTC. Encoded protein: CASSLVFLFGQGVPYEQYF.

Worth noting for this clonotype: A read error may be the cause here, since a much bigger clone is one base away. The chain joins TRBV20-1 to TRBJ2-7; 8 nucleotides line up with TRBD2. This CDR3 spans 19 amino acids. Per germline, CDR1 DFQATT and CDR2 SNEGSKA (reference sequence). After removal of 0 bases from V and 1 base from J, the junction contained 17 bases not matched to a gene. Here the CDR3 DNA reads TGCAGTGCTAGAGAGCTTTTCGGATTAGCGGGGACGTTATCCTACGAGCAGTACTTC. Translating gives CSARELFGLAGTLSYEQYF.

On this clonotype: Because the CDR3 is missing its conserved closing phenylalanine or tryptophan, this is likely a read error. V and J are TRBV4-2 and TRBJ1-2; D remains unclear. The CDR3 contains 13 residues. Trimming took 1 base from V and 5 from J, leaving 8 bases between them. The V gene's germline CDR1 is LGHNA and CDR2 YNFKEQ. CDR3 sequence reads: CASSQVPDYGYTC. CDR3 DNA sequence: TGTGCCAGCAGCCAAGTTCCGGATTATGGCTACACCTGC.

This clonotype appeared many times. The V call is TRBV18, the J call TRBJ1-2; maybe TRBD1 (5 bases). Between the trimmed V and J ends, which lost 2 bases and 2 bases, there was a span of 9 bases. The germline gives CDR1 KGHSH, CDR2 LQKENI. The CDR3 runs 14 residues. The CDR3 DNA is TGTGCCAGCTCACCATCGCAGGGCAACTATGGCTACACCTTC. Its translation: CASSPSQGNYGYTF.

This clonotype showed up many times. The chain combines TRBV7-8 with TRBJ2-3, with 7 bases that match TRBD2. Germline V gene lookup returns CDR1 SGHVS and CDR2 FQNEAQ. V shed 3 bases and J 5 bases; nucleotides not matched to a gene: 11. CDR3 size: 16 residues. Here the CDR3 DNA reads TGTGCCAGCAGCTTCCTTGGTGTAGCGGGTCGAGATACGCAGTATTTT. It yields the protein CASSFLGVAGRDTQYF.

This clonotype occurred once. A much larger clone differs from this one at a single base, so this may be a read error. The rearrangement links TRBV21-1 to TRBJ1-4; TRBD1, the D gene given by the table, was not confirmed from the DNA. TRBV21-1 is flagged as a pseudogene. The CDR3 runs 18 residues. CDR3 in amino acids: CASSTPEDRDRLFEKLFF. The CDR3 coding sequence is TGTGCCAGCAGCACGCCCGAAGACCGGGACAGGCTGTTTGAAAAACTGTTTTTT.

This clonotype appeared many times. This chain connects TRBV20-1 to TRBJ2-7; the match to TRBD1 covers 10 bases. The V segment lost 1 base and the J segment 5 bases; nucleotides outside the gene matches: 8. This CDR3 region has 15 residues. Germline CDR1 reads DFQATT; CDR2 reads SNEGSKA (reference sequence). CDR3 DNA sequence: TGCAGTGCTAGAGCACCGGGACAGGGGTCCCACGAGCAGTACTTC. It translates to CSARAPGQGSHEQYF.

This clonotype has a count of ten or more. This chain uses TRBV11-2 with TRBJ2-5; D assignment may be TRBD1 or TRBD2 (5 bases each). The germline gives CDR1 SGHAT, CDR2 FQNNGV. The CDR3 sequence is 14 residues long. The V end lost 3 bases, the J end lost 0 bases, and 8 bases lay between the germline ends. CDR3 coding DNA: TGTGCCAGCAGCTTCTGGGGGAACCAAGAGACCCAGTACTTC. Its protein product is CASSFWGNQETQYF.

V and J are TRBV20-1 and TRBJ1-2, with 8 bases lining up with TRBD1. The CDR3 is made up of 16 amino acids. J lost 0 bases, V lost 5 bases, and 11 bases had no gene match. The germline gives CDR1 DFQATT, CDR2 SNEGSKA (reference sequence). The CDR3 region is CSAPAGTGSANYGYTF. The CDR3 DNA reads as TGCAGTGCTCCCGCCGGGACAGGATCAGCTAACTATGGCTACACCTTC.

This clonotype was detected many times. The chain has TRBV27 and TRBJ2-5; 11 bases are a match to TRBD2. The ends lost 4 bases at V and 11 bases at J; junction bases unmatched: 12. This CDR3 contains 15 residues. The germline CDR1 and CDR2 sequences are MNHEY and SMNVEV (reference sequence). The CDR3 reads CASSSVTSGEGEQYF. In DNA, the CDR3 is TGTGCCAGCAGTTCCGTGACTAGCGGGGAGGGGGAGCAGTACTTC.

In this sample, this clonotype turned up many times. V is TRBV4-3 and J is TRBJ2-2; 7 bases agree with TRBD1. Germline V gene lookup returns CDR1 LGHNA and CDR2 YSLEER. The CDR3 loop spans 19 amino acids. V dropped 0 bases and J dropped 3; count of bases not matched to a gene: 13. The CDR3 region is CASSQEAGTAPRHTGELFF. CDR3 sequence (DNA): TGCGCCAGCAGCCAAGAGGCCGGGACAGCACCCAGGCACACCGGGGAGCTGTTTTTT.

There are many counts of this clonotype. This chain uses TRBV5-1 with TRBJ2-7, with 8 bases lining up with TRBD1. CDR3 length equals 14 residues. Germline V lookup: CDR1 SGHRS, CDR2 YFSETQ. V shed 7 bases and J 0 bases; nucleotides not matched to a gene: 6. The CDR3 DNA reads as TGCGCCAGCTGTTTGACAGGGGTCTCCTACGAGCAGTACTTC. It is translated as CASCLTGVSYEQYF.

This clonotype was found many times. The chain's CDR3 is CAIRGTDYNEQFF. Here the CDR3 DNA reads TGTGCCATCAGGGGGACAGACTACAATGAGCAGTTCTTC. The chain uses TRBV10-3 and TRBJ2-1, with 7 positions matching TRBD1. This CDR3 spans 13 amino acids. CDR1 and CDR2 from the germline V gene are ENHRY and SYGVKD. The trim removed 6 bases at V and 3 bases at J, leaving 2 bases unmatched.

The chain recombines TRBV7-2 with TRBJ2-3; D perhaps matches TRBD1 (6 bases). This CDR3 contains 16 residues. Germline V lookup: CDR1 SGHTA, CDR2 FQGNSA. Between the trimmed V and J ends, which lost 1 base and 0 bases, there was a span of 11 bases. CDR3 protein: CASSLGPGQSTDTQYF. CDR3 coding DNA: TGTGCCAGCAGCTTAGGGCCGGGACAAAGCACAGATACGCAGTATTTT.

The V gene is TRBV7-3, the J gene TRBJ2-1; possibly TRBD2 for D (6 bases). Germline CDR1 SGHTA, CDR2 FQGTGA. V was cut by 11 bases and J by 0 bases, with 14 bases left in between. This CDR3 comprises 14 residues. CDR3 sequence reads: CAGGRGSSYNEQFF. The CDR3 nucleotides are TGTGCCGGCGGCCGGGGGAGCTCCTACAATGAGCAGTTCTTC.

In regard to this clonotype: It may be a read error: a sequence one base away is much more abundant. The CDR3 DNA reads TGTGCCGGCAGCGGGGACTGGAGCTCCTACAATGAGCAGTACTTC. This translates into CAGSGDWSSYNEQYF. The rearrangement uses TRBV9 and TRBJ2-1; the match to TRBD2 covers 7 bases. Judging by the DNA end, TRBJ2-7 fits better; the J call may be wrong. This CDR3 contains 15 residues. Germline values: CDR1 SGDLS, CDR2 YYNGEE.

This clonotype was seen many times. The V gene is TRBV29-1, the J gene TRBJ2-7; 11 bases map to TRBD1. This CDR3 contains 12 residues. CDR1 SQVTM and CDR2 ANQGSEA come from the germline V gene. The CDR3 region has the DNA TGCAGTGCGCGGACAGGGGGCCACGAGCAGTACTTC. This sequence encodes CSARTGGHEQYF.

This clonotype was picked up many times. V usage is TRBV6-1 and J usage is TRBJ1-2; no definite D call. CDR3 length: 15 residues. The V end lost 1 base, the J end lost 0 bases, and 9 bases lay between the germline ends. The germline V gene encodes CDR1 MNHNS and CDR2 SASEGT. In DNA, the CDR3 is TGTGCCAGCAGTGAAGACCAAGTGTCTAACTATGGCTACACCTTC. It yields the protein CASSEDQVSNYGYTF.

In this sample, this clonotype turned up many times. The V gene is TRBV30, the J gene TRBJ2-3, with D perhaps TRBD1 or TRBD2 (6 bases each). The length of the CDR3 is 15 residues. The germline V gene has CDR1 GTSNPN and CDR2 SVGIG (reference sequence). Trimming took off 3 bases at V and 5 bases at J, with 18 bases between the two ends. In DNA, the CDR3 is TGTGCCTGGAGACGGGGGCGCCGAGGAAGAGATACGCAGTATTTT. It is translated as CAWRRGRRGRDTQYF.